The present entry profiles one T cell receptor beta chain with its context. Exposed enrollees encountered a COVID-19 case at some point within 2 weeks before study entry. The CDR3 has 17 residues. Trimming removed 3 bases from V and 2 bases from J; junction bases left unmatched: 11. Germline CDR1 reads DFQATT; CDR2 reads SNEGSKA (reference sequence). This entry is derived from a study of blood T cell repertoires in COVID-19. Study context: Italy, Spain and the United States were the sources of the convalescent and acute COVID-19 samples. T cells, B-cell-depleted T cells, or PBMCs supplied cDNA or gDNA.

Authors' analysis steps: Researchers report that nucleated cell counts were estimated from reference gene primer amplification. Method: immunoSEQ multiplex PCR; TCRdb's copy keeps in-frame clones and lacks some. The V and J calls and clone size were taken over from that table, and D and trimming were inferred from the DNA. Found here are about 140,000 clones, approximately 80% of them singletons; the top ten hold over 4%. Sequencing input: PBMCs or T cells enriched from blood (not recorded which). This chain connects TRBV20-1 to TRBJ2-3; 10 bases map to TRBD1. This clonotype was obtained from a man between 65 and 80 years old who had been exposed to COVID-19. CDR3 region: CSASTSGDRGYTDTQYF. DNA for the CDR3: TGCAGTGCTAGTACGTCAGGGGACAGGGGCTACACAGATACGCAGTATTTT.